This T cell receptor beta chain was sequenced in a study of post-analysis software for immune sequencing data. As for the study in general: Included courses were relapsing-remitting and secondary progressive multiple sclerosis; progressive-relapsing multiple sclerosis was also included.

The library was made from cDNA and included unique molecular identifiers. Around 450,000 cDNA molecules were recovered from an input of about 0.9 to 11 million T cells. From the PCR reads, TCRdb called clonotypes with MiXCR, one entry per CDR3 protein. The table lists hundreds of thousands of distinct CDR3 sequences, 53% of them singletons, with approximately 4.5% in the top ten. Germline trimming cut 3 bases from V and 0 bases from J; bases unmatched to any gene: 7. The CDR3 runs to 18 residues. Per germline, CDR1 SGHRS and CDR2 YFSETQ. Study findings and constraints: Batch-mates among the samples co-clustered strongly by F measure. Compared against controls, patients with multiple sclerosis displayed significantly lower normalized Chao1 diversity. The five TRBV segments detected at higher frequency in patients than in controls included TRBV5-6, TRBV5-1 and TRBV20-1.

This clonotype was picked up a small number of times. Its antigen is not known. The sequenced material came from blood. The rearrangement uses TRBV5-1 and TRBJ2-7; 15 bases agree with TRBD2. This receptor was obtained from a girl aged 10 to 17 with multiple sclerosis. CDR3 in DNA: TGCGCCAGCAGCTCTGGAGGGACTAGCGGGAGGAGCTCCTACGAGCAGTACTTC. This gives the protein CASSSGGTSGRSSYEQYF.